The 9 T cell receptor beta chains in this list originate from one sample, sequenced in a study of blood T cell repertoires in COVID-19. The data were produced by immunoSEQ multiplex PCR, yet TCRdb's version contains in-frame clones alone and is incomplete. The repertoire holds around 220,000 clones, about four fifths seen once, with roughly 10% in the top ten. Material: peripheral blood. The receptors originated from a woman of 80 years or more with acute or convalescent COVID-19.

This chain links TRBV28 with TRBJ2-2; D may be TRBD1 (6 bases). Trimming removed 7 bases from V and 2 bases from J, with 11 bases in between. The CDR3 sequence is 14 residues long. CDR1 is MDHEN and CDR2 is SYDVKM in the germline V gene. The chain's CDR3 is CASKGVGNTGELFF. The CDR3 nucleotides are TGTGCCAGCAAGGGGGTCGGAAACACCGGGGAGCTGTTTTTT.

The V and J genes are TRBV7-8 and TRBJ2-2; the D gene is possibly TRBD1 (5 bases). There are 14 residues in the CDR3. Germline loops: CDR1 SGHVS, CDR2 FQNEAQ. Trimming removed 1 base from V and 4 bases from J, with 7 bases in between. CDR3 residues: CASSLVDITGELFF. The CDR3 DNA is TGTGCCAGCAGCTTAGTGGACATCACCGGGGAGCTGTTTTTT.

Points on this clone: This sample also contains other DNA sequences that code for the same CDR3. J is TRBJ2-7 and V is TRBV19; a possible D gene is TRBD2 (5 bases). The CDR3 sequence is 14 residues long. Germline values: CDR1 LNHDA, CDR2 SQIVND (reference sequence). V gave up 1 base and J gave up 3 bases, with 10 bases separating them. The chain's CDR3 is CASSIVSSSYEQYF. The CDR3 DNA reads TGTGCCAGTAGTATAGTATCTAGCAGCTACGAGCAGTACTTC.

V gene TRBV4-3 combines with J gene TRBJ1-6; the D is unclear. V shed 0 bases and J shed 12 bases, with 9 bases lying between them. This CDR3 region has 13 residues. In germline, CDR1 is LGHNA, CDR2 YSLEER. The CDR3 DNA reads TGCGCCAGCAGCCAAGAGGGAGTCCGACCCCTCCACTTT. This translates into CASSQEGVRPLHF.

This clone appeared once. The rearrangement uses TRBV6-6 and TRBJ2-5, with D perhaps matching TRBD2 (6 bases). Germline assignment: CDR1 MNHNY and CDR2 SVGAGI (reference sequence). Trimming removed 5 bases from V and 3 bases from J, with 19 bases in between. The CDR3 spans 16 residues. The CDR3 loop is CASSHHSAGPKETQYF. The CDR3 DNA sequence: TGTGCCAGCAGTCACCACTCCGCGGGACCTAAAGAGACCCAGTACTTC.

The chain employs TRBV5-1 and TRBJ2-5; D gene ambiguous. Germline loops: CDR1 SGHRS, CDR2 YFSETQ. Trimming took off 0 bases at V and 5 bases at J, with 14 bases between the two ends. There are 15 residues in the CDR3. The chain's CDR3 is CASSLGLVPEETQYF. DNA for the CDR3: TGCGCCAGCAGCTTGGGACTGGTCCCCGAGGAGACCCAGTACTTC.

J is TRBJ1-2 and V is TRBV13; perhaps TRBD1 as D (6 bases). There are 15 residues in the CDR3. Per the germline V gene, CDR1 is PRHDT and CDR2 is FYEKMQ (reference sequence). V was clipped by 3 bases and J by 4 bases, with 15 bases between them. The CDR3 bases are TGTGCCAGCAGCTTTGACAGGATATCTACCTATGGCTACACCTTC. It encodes CASSFDRISTYGYTF.

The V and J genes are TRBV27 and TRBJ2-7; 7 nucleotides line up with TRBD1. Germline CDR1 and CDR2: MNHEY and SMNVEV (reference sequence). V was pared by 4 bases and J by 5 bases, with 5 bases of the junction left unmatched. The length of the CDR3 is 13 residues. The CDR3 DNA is TGTGCCAGCAGTTCTACAGGGGTCAACGAGCAGTACTTC. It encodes CASSSTGVNEQYF.

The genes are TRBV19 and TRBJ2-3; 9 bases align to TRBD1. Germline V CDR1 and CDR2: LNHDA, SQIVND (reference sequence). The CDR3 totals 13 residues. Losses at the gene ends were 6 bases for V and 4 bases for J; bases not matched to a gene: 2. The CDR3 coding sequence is TGTGCCAGTAGAACAGGGGGCTCAGATACGCAGTATTTT. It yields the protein CASRTGGSDTQYF. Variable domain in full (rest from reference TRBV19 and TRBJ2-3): DGGITQSPKYLFRKEGQNVTLSCEQNLNHDAMYWYRQDPGQGLRLIYYSQIVNDFQKGDIAEGYSVSREKKESFPLTVTSAQKNPTAFYLCASRTGGSDTQYFGPGTRLTVL.